This T cell receptor beta chain was identified in a study of T cell changes during pregnancy in multiple sclerosis. The CDR3 is 15 residues long. Trimming took 3 bases from V and 1 from J, leaving 11 bases between them. CDR1 SGHAT and CDR2 FQNNGV come from the germline V gene. TCRdb's copy holds only in-frame clones and misses some; the assay was immunoSEQ multiplex PCR. The sample lists about 45,000 clones, approximately 91% seen once, with about 0.6% in the top ten. The material sequenced was CD4+ T cells from peripheral blood mononuclear cells, taken in the first trimester of pregnancy. The origin of this receptor is a female donor with multiple sclerosis, enrolled in a pregnancy study. This chain joins TRBV11-2 and TRBJ2-3; weak D call: TRBD2 (6 bases). CDR3 region: CASSFRESRTDTQYF. Here the CDR3 DNA reads TGTGCCAGCAGCTTTCGGGAGTCGCGCACAGATACGCAGTATTTT. Filled out from reference TRBV11-2 and TRBJ2-3, the complete variable domain reads EAGVAQSPRYKIIEKRQSVAFWCNPISGHATLYWYQQILGQGPKLLIQFQNNGVVDDSQLPKDRFSAERLKGVDSTLKIQPAKLEDSAVYLCASSFRESRTDTQYFGPGTRLTVL.